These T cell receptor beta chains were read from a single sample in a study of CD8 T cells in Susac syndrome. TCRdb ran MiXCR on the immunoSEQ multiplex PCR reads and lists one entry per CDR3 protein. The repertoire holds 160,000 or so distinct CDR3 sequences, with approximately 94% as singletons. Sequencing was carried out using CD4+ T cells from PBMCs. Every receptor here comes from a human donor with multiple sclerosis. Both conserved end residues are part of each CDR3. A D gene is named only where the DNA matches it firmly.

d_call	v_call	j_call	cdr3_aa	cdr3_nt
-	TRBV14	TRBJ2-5	CASSQDNGAPQYF	TGTGCCAGCAGCCAAGATAATGGGGCGCCGCAGTACTTC
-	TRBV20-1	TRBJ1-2	CSAREDRNYGYTF	TGCAGTGCTAGGGAAGACAGGAACTATGGCTACACCTTC
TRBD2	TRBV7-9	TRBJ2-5	CASSFASGEETQYF	TGTGCCAGCAGCTTCGCTAGCGGGGAAGAGACCCAGTACTTC
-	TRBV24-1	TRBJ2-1	CATSDSVPSGSSYNEQFF	TGTGCCACCAGTGATTCGGTTCCGTCCGGAAGCTCCTACAATGAGCAGTTCTTC
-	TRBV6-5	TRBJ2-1	CASSYAVGYNEQFF	TGTGCCAGCAGCTACGCGGTAGGGTACAATGAGCAGTTCTTC
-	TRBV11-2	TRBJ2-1	CASNRQGINEQFF	TGTGCCAGCAATAGGCAGGGGATCAATGAGCAGTTCTTC
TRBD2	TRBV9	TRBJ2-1	CASSVIGLAGQARQFF	TGTGCCAGCAGCGTTATTGGACTAGCGGGCCAGGCCCGGCAGTTCTTC
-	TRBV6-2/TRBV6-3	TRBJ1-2	CASSYSTGFLGYTF	TGTGCCAGCAGTTACTCGACTGGCTTCCTTGGCTACACCTTC
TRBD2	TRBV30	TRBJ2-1	CARTTLAGAKFF	TGTGCCCGGACGACCCTAGCGGGAGCCAAGTTCTTC
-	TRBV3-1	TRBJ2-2	CASSQSAGELFF	TGTGCCAGCAGCCAGTCCGCCGGGGAGCTGTTTTTT
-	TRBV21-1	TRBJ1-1	CASGGRGGGRRNTEAFF	TGTGCCAGCGGTGGTCGAGGTGGAGGGCGGAGGAACACTGAAGCTTTCTTT
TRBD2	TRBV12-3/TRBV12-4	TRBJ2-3	CASSLAVGGITDTQYF	TGTGCCAGCAGCCTAGCGGTCGGCGGGATCACAGATACGCAGTATTTT
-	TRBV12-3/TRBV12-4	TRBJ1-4	CASSSPARQYEKLFF	TGTGCCAGCAGCAGTCCAGCGCGACAGTATGAAAAACTGTTTTTT
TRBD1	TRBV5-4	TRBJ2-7	CASSWGTDSYEQYF	TGTGCCAGCAGCTGGGGGACAGACTCCTACGAGCAGTACTTC
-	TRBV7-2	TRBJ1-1	CASAPLRDTEAFF	TGTGCCAGCGCCCCTCTTCGGGACACTGAAGCTTTCTTT
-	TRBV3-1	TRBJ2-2	CASSQANTGELFF	TGTGCCAGCAGCCAAGCGAACACCGGGGAGCTGTTTTTT
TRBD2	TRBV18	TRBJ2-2	CASSPTGLENTGELFF	TGTGCCAGCTCACCTACTGGACTAGAGAACACCGGGGAGCTGTTTTTT
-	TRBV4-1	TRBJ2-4	CASRQLDWGESKNIQYF	TGCGCCAGCAGGCAACTGGATTGGGGCGAATCCAAAAACATTCAGTACTTC
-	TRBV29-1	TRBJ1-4	CSVIGTTVGEKLFF	TGCAGCGTTATTGGGACAACCGTCGGTGAAAAACTGTTTTTT
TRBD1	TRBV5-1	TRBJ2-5	CASNDPGQGTQETQYF	TGCGCCAGCAACGATCCCGGACAGGGAACCCAAGAGACCCAGTACTTC
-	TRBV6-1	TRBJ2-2	CASSPQRGDAGELFF	TGTGCCAGCAGTCCTCAGAGGGGGGACGCCGGGGAGCTGTTTTTT
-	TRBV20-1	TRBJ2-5	CSARRGQETQYF	TGCAGTGCTAGGCGAGGCCAAGAGACCCAGTACTTC
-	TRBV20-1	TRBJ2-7	CSASGGSGTSYEQYF	TGCAGTGCTAGCGGGGGTAGCGGTACCTCCTACGAGCAGTACTTC
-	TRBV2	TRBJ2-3	CASRPRTAGGTDTQYF	TGTGCCAGCAGGCCCAGGACTGCCGGAGGCACAGATACGCAGTATTTT
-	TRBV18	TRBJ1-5	CASSPPNGVNQPQHF	TGTGCCAGCTCACCACCCAATGGAGTAAATCAGCCCCAGCATTTT
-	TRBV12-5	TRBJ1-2	CASGLVLRQGFFYGYTF	TGTGCTAGTGGTTTGGTTTTGAGGCAGGGATTTTTCTATGGCTACACCTTC
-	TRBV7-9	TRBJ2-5	CAGGQGQETQYF	TGTGCAGGCGGGCAAGGGCAAGAGACCCAGTACTTC
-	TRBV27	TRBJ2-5	CASTRMRRAVETQYF	TGTGCCAGCACCCGAATGCGACGTGCCGTGGAGACCCAGTACTTC
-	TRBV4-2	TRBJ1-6	CASSPLDGGNSPLHF	TGTGCCAGCAGCCCTTTGGACGGGGGGAATTCACCCCTCCACTTT
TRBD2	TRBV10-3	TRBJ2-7	CAISDILAPWKEQYF	TGTGCCATCAGTGACATACTAGCGCCGTGGAAGGAGCAGTACTTC
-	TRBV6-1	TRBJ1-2	CASSEGLGRGYGYTF	TGTGCCAGCAGTGAAGGTCTGGGGAGAGGCTATGGCTACACCTTC
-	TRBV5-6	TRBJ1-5	CASSPIKGFLYQPQHF	TGTGCCAGCAGTCCGATAAAGGGGTTTCTTTATCAGCCCCAGCATTTT
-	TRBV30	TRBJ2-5	CAWNDLGGQETQYF	TGTGCCTGGAATGATCTGGGGGGCCAAGAGACCCAGTACTTC